This T cell receptor (beta chain) was identified in a study of blood T cell repertoires in COVID-19. This clone occurred a few times. Assay used: immunoSEQ multiplex PCR; TCRdb lists only in-frame clones, some missing. Counted here are 120,000 or so clones, about four fifths occurring once; the ten biggest clones make up about 17%. The sequence was collected from a man aged 30 to 45 with COVID-19, enrolled during active disease. The sample taken for sequencing was peripheral blood.

The CDR3 loop reads CASSRREGSNQPQHF. The CDR3, as DNA: TGTGCCAGCAGTCGCCGGGAGGGATCGAATCAGCCCCAGCATTTT. The J gene is TRBJ1-5, the V gene TRBV28; no reliable D call. The CDR3 loop spans 15 amino acids. CDR1 is MDHEN, CDR2 SYDVKM, per germline. Trimming removed 5 bases at V and 4 bases at J, with 15 bases between. The full variable domain, its missing parts supplied by reference TRBV28 and TRBJ1-5, is DVKVTQSSRYLVKRTGEKVFLECVQDMDHENMFWYRQDPGLGLRLIYFSYDVKMKEKGDIPEGYSVSREKKERFSLILESASTNQTSMYLCASSRREGSNQPQHFGDGTRLSIL.